This T cell receptor beta chain was sequenced in a study of CD8+ T cells in alopecia areata. Study information: A regimen of oral tofacitinib, 5 to 10 mg twice daily, was given to treated patients. General study results and limits: Researchers report lesional scalp, most notably alopecia totalis/universalis, outstripped normal scalp in clonality. Mice gave a clearer picture of TCR sharing than patients did, possibly for HLA-related reasons.

Extraction and reverse transcription of RNA yielded cDNA as the sequencing template. Only in-frame clones appear in the TCRdb table, and some are missing; sequencing was by immunoSEQ multiplex PCR. Of over 120,000 clones detected, roughly 50% appear once; the ten largest clones hold around 6%. The ends were cut back, 5 bases at V and 1 base at J, with 9 bases in the middle. The CDR3 spans 13 residues. Germline CDR1 is SGHTA and CDR2 is FQGNSA. With respect to this clone: Its antigen remains unknown.

The investigators collected lesional scalp punch biopsies and peripheral blood from alopecia areata patients. The starting material was CD4+ T cells sorted from blood, obtained at week 0. The J gene is TRBJ2-7, the V gene TRBV7-2; possible D gene TRBD1, 5 bases. This clonotype originated in a human donor with alopecia areata. The CDR3 is CASSQTASYEQYF. CDR3 in DNA: TGTGCCAGCAGCCAGACAGCTTCCTACGAGCAGTACTTC. Looking up the rest from reference TRBV7-2 and TRBJ2-7 gives the full variable domain: GAGVSQSPSNKVTEKGKDVELRCDPISGHTALYWYRQSLGQGLEFLIYFQGNSAPDKSGLPSDRFSAERTGGSVSTLTIQRTQQEDSAVYLCASSQTASYEQYFGPGTRLTVT.